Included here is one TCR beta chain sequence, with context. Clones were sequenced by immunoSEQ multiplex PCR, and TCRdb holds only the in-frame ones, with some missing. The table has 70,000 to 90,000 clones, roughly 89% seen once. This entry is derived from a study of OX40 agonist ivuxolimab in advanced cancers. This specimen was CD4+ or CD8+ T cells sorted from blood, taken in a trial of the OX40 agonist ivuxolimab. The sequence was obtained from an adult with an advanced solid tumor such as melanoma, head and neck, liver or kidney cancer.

The CDR3 here is CATSRRPYDKDSPLHF. For the CDR3, the DNA is TGTGCCACCAGCAGAAGGCCTTATGACAAGGATTCACCCCTCCACTTT. The chain employs TRBV15 and TRBJ1-6; unclear D gene. The CDR3 sequence is 16 residues long. Looked up from germline, CDR1 is LNHNV and CDR2 is YYDKDF (reference sequence). V lost 2 bases, J lost 8 bases, and 16 bases lay in between. Full variable domain (outside the CDR3, taken from reference TRBV15 and TRBJ1-6): DAMVIQNPRYQVTQFGKPVTLSCSQTLNHNVMYWYQQKSSQAPKLLFHYYDKDFNNEADTPDNFQSRRPNTSFCFLDIRSPGLGDTAMYLCATSRRPYDKDSPLHFGNGTRLTVT.